The rows below give T cell receptor beta chains drawn from one sample of a study of radiation and T cells in renal cell carcinoma. Method: immunoSEQ multiplex PCR; TCRdb's copy keeps in-frame clones and lacks some. Altogether tens of thousands of clones are present, just under 80% being singletons, with the ten largest covering about 7.3%. The specimen comprised blood, sampled from a patient whose treatment included radiotherapy and nephrectomy. The receptor source for this set is a man in his 60s with renal cell carcinoma. Both conserved end residues are part of each CDR3. The D gene is left open where the match is weak. Clone size is shown for a subset of rows, as once, few, many or a class of expanded clone.

TGTGCCTGGAGTGTACGCCTACGCCCCACAGGATCGGATGCAACTAATGAAAAACTGTTTTTT CAWSVRLRPTGSDATNEKLFF few TRBJ1-4 TRBV30 NA
TGTGCCAGCAGTTACGGGGTGAGCTCCTACAATGAGCAGTTCTTC CASSYGVSSYNEQFF NA TRBJ2-1 TRBV6-6 NA
TGTGCCAGCAGTGAGTTCGGTGCAACTAATGAAAAACTGTTTTTT CASSEFGATNEKLFF NA TRBJ1-4 TRBV6-1 NA
TGCGCCAGCAGCTTGGGACTAGGGACCGGGCAGTTCTTC CASSLGLGTGQFF NA TRBJ2-1 TRBV5-1 NA
TGTGCCAGCAGCAATTCCCCTCTTATAGCCAAAAACATTCAGTACTTC CASSNSPLIAKNIQYF NA TRBJ2-4 TRBV21-1 NA
TGCGCCAGCAGTGAGGAACCGGGACACTACATTCAGTACTTC CASSEEPGHYIQYF NA TRBJ2-4 TRBV10-2 NA
TGTGCCAGCAGCTCGACAGGCAATCAGCCCCAGCATTTT CASSSTGNQPQHF NA TRBJ1-5 TRBV7-9 NA
TGTGCCAGCAGCTCCGGACGGACCCCAGGGGAAAAACTGTTTTTT CASSSGRTPGEKLFF NA TRBJ1-4 TRBV11-2 NA
TGCAGCGTTGGTAGACAGGGTGCAGAACTGTTTTTT CSVGRQGAELFF NA TRBJ1-4 TRBV29-1 TRBD1
TGTGCCAGCTCACCAGATAGGACAGATACGCAGTATTTT CASSPDRTDTQYF NA TRBJ2-3 TRBV18 NA
TGCGCCAGCAGCTTGGCTGGCGACGATACGCAGTATTTT CASSLAGDDTQYF NA TRBJ2-3 TRBV5-1 NA
TGTGCCAGCTCACCGAGGGGGAAGGATGGCTACACCTTC CASSPRGKDGYTF NA TRBJ1-2 TRBV18 NA
TGTGCCAGCAGTGAGCTGACAGGGAACAATCAGCCCCAGCATTTT CASSELTGNNQPQHF NA TRBJ1-5 TRBV6-1 TRBD1
TGTGCCACCTCCGCCGGGCCCCAATATGGCTACACCTTC CATSAGPQYGYTF NA TRBJ1-2 TRBV19 NA
TGTGCCAGCAGCGTAGACGATACGCAGTATTTT CASSVDDTQYF NA TRBJ2-3 TRBV9 NA
TGCGCCAGCAGCTTCTTACTAGCGGACACCGGGGAGCTGTTTTTT CASSFLLADTGELFF NA TRBJ2-2 TRBV5-1 TRBD2
TGTGCCAGCAGCACGACCTCCGGGAAACGCCCAGATACGCAGTATTTT CASSTTSGKRPDTQYF NA TRBJ2-3 TRBV27 NA
TGTGCCAGTAGCTCGGGACAGTCACATCAGCCCCAGCATTTT CASSSGQSHQPQHF NA TRBJ1-5 TRBV19 TRBD1
TGTGCCAGCAGCTTAGGATCTTTGGAGGGCAATGAGCAGTTCTTC CASSLGSLEGNEQFF NA TRBJ2-1 TRBV7-9 NA
TGTGCCAGCACCGGGACAGGGGTTGGGAACACTGAAGCTTTCTTT CASTGTGVGNTEAFF few TRBJ1-1 TRBV27 TRBD1
TGTGCCAGTAGTATAATCCAGGGCAGAAGCTACACCTTC CASSIIQGRSYTF NA TRBJ1-2 TRBV19 NA
TGCAGCGTTAAGGGCAGCGGTTATAATGAAAAACTGTTTTTT CSVKGSGYNEKLFF NA TRBJ1-4 TRBV29-1 NA
TGCAGCACACGACAGGATAGCAATCAGCCCCAGCATTTT CSTRQDSNQPQHF NA TRBJ1-5 TRBV29-1 NA
TGTGCCAGCAGTTCTACCGGGACAGAAAGAAACTATGGCTACACCTTC CASSSTGTERNYGYTF NA TRBJ1-2 TRBV6-5 TRBD1
TGTGCCAGCAGCCCGGACAGACACTATGAAGCTTTCTTT CASSPDRHYEAFF NA TRBJ1-1 TRBV7-3 NA
TGTGCCAGCAGTTACCGGGGAGCACAAGAGACCCAGTACTTC CASSYRGAQETQYF NA TRBJ2-5 TRBV6-5 NA
TGTGCCAGCAGCTTAGGTGGGGCTTATGGCTACACCTTC CASSLGGAYGYTF NA TRBJ1-2 TRBV7-9 NA
TGCAGCGTGACAGAGTCTGGAAACACCATATATTTT CSVTESGNTIYF NA TRBJ1-3 TRBV29-1 NA
TGTGCCAGTAAAGACAGGGAATCGTCTGGCTACACCTTC CASKDRESSGYTF NA TRBJ1-2 TRBV19 TRBD1
TGTGCCAGCAGCTCTTCCATGAGACCCACAGATACGCAGTATTTT CASSSSMRPTDTQYF few TRBJ2-3 TRBV5-5 NA
TGTGCCAGCAGCTTAGAACAGGATGAAAAACTGTTTTTT CASSLEQDEKLFF once TRBJ1-4 TRBV11-3 NA
TGTGCCAGCAGCCTGATCAGGGGTGGGGGCACTGAAGCTTTCTTT CASSLIRGGGTEAFF NA TRBJ1-1 TRBV11-2 NA
TGTGCCTGGAGTGTCAACCTACCCGGGACAGGGGATGAGCAGTTCTTC CAWSVNLPGTGDEQFF NA TRBJ2-1 TRBV30 TRBD1
TGTGCCAGCGGCATGCTCGGGGACACTGAAGCTTTCTTT CASGMLGDTEAFF NA TRBJ1-1 TRBV2 NA
TGTGCCAGCAGTCGCGGACAGGCGACCGGGGAGCTGTTTTTT CASSRGQATGELFF NA TRBJ2-2 TRBV28 TRBD1
TGCAGCGTGGGGACAGGGGATTTT CSVGTGDF few TRBJ1-3 TRBV29-1 TRBD1
TGTGCCAGCAGTGACCGGGACTCAGGAACACCCCTCCACTTT CASSDRDSGTPLHF NA TRBJ1-6 TRBV6-4 NA
TGTGCCAGCAGTCCTTACGGGACAGGGCATGAAAAACTGTTTTTT CASSPYGTGHEKLFF NA TRBJ1-4 TRBV7-2 TRBD1
TGTGCCAGCGGGGAACTTGAGATTTTCGCAGATACGCAGTATTTT CASGELEIFADTQYF once TRBJ2-3 TRBV28 NA
TGTGCCAGCAGCGTAGGGGGGCTAGCGGGAGTCTATGAGCAGTTCTTC CASSVGGLAGVYEQFF NA TRBJ2-1 TRBV9 TRBD2
TGTGCCAGCAGCTTAGCGTCTAGCGGTAACAATGAGCAGTTCTTC CASSLASSGNNEQFF NA TRBJ2-1 TRBV11-3 TRBD2
TGCGCCAGCAGCCAAGACGGCGGGGTTGGCACTGAAGCTTTCTTT CASSQDGGVGTEAFF NA TRBJ1-1 TRBV4-1 NA
TGTGCCTGGAGTGATCTGGGTTCACCCCTCCACTTT CAWSDLGSPLHF NA TRBJ1-6 TRBV30 NA
TGTGCCAGTAGTACGATACGACAGGGCCGGCACGAAGCTTTCTTT CASSTIRQGRHEAFF few TRBJ1-1 TRBV19 TRBD1
TGTGCCAGCAGCGCCTTCGGGCGGACTAACTATGGCTACACCTTC CASSAFGRTNYGYTF NA TRBJ1-2 TRBV9 NA
TGTGCCAGCAGCTTAGAGGACAGAAACTATGGCTACACCTTC CASSLEDRNYGYTF NA TRBJ1-2 TRBV7-2 NA
TGTGCCAGCAGCCCCCTGACTAATGAGCAGTTCTTC CASSPLTNEQFF NA TRBJ2-1 TRBV7-7 NA
TGTGCCAGCAGCTTAGATCGGGGGCCCGAAGAGACCCAGTACTTC CASSLDRGPEETQYF NA TRBJ2-5 TRBV7-9 NA
TGTGCCAGCAGCCCAGACAGGGGGGGAGGATACGAGCAGTACTTC CASSPDRGGGYEQYF once TRBJ2-7 TRBV7-2 TRBD1
TGTGCCAGCAGCTTAACTAGCGGCAAAAACATTCAGTACTTC CASSLTSGKNIQYF NA TRBJ2-4 TRBV7-2 TRBD2
TGCAGCGTTGCGGTAACAGGGGGTCGGAACACCATATATTTT CSVAVTGGRNTIYF NA TRBJ1-3 TRBV29-1 TRBD1
TGTGCCAGCAGCCAAGTCGGTACCTCCCGCACAGATACGCAGTATTTT CASSQVGTSRTDTQYF once TRBJ2-3 TRBV4-2 NA